This TCR beta chain stems from a study of STAT3 mutations in large granular lymphocyte leukemia. TCRbeta libraries averaged around 41,000 productive templates per sample. The table came from immunoSEQ multiplex PCR; TCRdb's copy has only in-frame clones and leaves some out. The sample yields approximately 15,000 clones, 90% seen once. Study outcomes and limitations: In T-cell large granular lymphocyte leukemia, about half of patients showed multiple immunodominant subclonotypes. Persisting codominant clonotypes may have hidden a small pathogenic clone. Variable sampling intervals and differing treatment regimens complicated linking therapy response to TCR clonal burden changes. TCR clonotype switching after therapy occurred in about 35% of the 18 patients.

Comment on this clone: Its antigen is undetermined.

From germline, CDR1 is MDHEN and CDR2 SYDVKM. The CDR3 runs to 12 residues. V was cut by 4 bases and J by 4 bases, with 7 bases left in between. This clonotype was sampled from a man aged 40-50 years with T-cell large granular lymphocyte leukemia. Some clones in this sample may be carry-over from other donors' samples. V usage is TRBV28 and J usage is TRBJ1-1; TRBD1 is a possible D gene (5 bases). The specimen was peripheral blood mononuclear cells. The DNA for the CDR3 is TGTGCCAGCAGTTCCCAGGGCACTGAAGCTTTCTTT. It codes for CASSSQGTEAFF.